This TCR beta chain originates from a study of CD4 T cells in relation to SARS-CoV-2 and coronaviruses. Study-level background: TCR beta CDR3s were sequenced after roughly nine-day antigen culture of PBMCs. Negative control cultures got HIV-1 Nef peptides or no peptide. Shared crossreactive spike epitopes were mapped to their HLA restriction.

Before the COVID-19 pandemic, during about 2010-2019, CD4+ T cells were taken from unexposed donors. CD4+ T cells were isolated from the cells after less than 13 days of culture. PBMCs were plated at two million per well in IL-2-containing medium. Note on this clone: Antigen specificity is unknown.

The method was immunoSEQ multiplex PCR; TCRdb's version includes in-frame clones alone and lacks a portion of them. The table lists under 25,000 clones, about 80% of them singletons. The J segment lost 11 bases and the V segment lost 3 bases, leaving 14 bases of the junction unmatched. From germline, CDR1 is ENHRY and CDR2 SYGVKD. This CDR3 is built from 15 residues. The specimen sequenced was CD4+ T cells from PBMCs, cultured in vitro. This chain uses TRBV10-3 with TRBJ2-3, with 7 nucleotides matching TRBD2. The clonotype comes from a human donor in good health. This CDR3 is CAISEGGRAEVGQYF. In nucleotides, the CDR3 is TGTGCCATCAGTGAAGGTGGGAGGGCCGAGGTAGGGCAGTATTTT.